The 11 T cell receptor beta chains presented below share a single source sample, sequenced in a study of blood T cell repertoires in COVID-19. Some clones are missing from TCRdb's copy, which holds only in-frame ones; the method was immunoSEQ multiplex PCR. The table records 200,000 to 300,000 clones, approximately 84% of them present only once. What was sequenced was peripheral blood. The receptor source for this set is a woman between 25 and 40 years old who had recovered from COVID-19.

The chain uses TRBV25-1 and TRBJ2-5, with D possibly matching TRBD1 (6 bases). This CDR3 is built from 17 residues. Germline V gene data show CDR1 as MGHDK and CDR2 as SYGVNS. Trimming removed 3 bases at V and 1 base at J, with 18 bases between. CDR3 in DNA: TGTGCCAGCAGTGAGTATTATGGGGGCGCCGTCCAAGAGACCCAGTACTTC. Translation gives CASSEYYGGAVQETQYF. Full variable domain (remainder filled in from reference TRBV25-1 and TRBJ2-5): EADIYQTPRYLVIGTGKKITLECSQTMGHDKMYWYQQDPGMELHLIHYSYGVNSTEKGDLSSESTVSRIRTEHFPLTLESARPSHTSQYLCASSEYYGGAVQETQYFGPGTRLLVL.

V and J are TRBV9 and TRBJ1-1, with a possible D match to TRBD1 (5 bases). The CDR3 has 13 residues. The germline V gene encodes CDR1 SGDLS and CDR2 YYNGEE. The V and J ends lost 0 bases and 11 bases respectively, with 14 bases between them. The CDR3 sequence: CASSVEGQGWAFF. Written as DNA, the CDR3 is TGTGCCAGCAGCGTAGAAGGGCAGGGTTGGGCTTTCTTT. The entire variable domain, with the rest obtained from reference TRBV9 and TRBJ1-1, is as follows: DSGVTQTPKHLITATGQRVTLRCSPRSGDLSVYWYQQSLDQGLQFLIQYYNGEERAKGNILERFSAQQFPDLHSELNLSSLELGDSALYFCASSVEGQGWAFFGQGTRLTVV.

As to this clone: A much bigger clone sits one base away, suggesting this may be a read error. The chain carries TRBV2 and TRBJ2-7; 7 bases are shared with TRBD2. Germline loops: CDR1 SNHLY, CDR2 FYNNEI. The CDR3 totals 11 residues. After removal of 3 bases from V and 10 bases from J, the junction contained 3 bases not matched to a gene. The CDR3 bases are TGTGCCAGCAGTGAGGGGGGGGTCCAGTACTTC. This encodes CASSEGGVQYF.

The chain recombines TRBV10-1 with TRBJ2-3; perhaps TRBD2 as D (6 bases). CDR1 and CDR2 (germline): WNHNN, SYGVQD (reference sequence). The CDR3 extends over 14 amino acids. Trimming took off 5 bases at V and 2 bases at J, with 11 bases between the two ends. This CDR3 is CASSFGGNTDTQYF. As DNA, the CDR3 is TGCGCCAGCAGTTTCGGGGGAAACACAGATACGCAGTATTTT.

The J gene is TRBJ2-7, the V gene TRBV29-1, with TRBD2 matching 8 bases. CDR3 length: 17 residues. The V gene's germline CDR1 is SQVTM and CDR2 ANQGSEA. V was pared by 6 bases and J by 9 bases, with 25 bases of the junction left unmatched. DNA for the CDR3: TGCAGCGTCTCGATACTCGCCGGGACTAGAAGCGGCTCGGCGCAGTACTTC. Encoded protein: CSVSILAGTRSGSAQYF.

The table lists this clone with a few counts. The chain carries TRBV11-1 and TRBJ2-3; possible D gene TRBD2, 6 bases. The CDR3 has 14 residues. V lost 1 base and J 4 bases, leaving 9 bases between the germline ends. The germline CDR1 and CDR2 sequences are SGHAT and FQDESV (reference sequence). In nucleotides, the CDR3 is TGTGCCAGCAGCTTAGATGCGGGGTCAGATACGCAGTATTTT. Translated: CASSLDAGSDTQYF.

This chain links TRBV20-1 with TRBJ1-4; D is unresolved. Germline loops: CDR1 DFQATT, CDR2 SNEGSKA (reference sequence). This CDR3 is 18 amino acids long. Trimming removed 3 bases at V and 0 bases at J, with 20 bases between. CDR3 sequence: CSASWRSSLYATNEKLFF. The CDR3 DNA follows: TGCAGTGCTAGTTGGAGGTCTTCCTTATATGCAACTAATGAAAAACTGTTTTTT.

The V and J genes are TRBV21-1 and TRBJ2-7; the table calls TRBD2, which could not be checked here. TRBV21-1 corresponds to a pseudogene. CDR3 length: 17 amino acids. The CDR3 bases are TGTGCCAGCAGCAAAGAGGGGGGGAGGCTACTATACTACGAGCAGTACTTC. It encodes CASSKEGGRLLYYEQYF.

The chain couples TRBV2 to TRBJ2-3, with TRBD2 matching over 9 bases. The CDR3 consists of 18 residues. Per germline, CDR1 SNHLY and CDR2 FYNNEI. The ends lost 8 bases at V and 0 bases at J; junction bases unmatched: 15. CDR3: CASHSILAGVTSTDTQYF. CDR3 nucleotides: TGTGCCAGCCACTCAATTTTAGCGGGAGTTACTAGCACAGATACGCAGTATTTT.

The chain links TRBV5-1 to TRBJ1-1; maybe TRBD1 (6 bases). The germline V and J ends were trimmed by 7 bases and 6 bases, with 13 bases remaining between them. Germline CDR1 and CDR2: SGHRS and YFSETQ. The CDR3 runs 12 residues. The CDR3 bases are TGCGCCAGCGGAGGGGGGGGCTCTGAAGCTTTCTTT. Translated, it gives CASGGGGSEAFF.

This rearrangement joins TRBV10-1 to TRBJ2-7; 10 bases agree with TRBD1. CDR1 WNHNN and CDR2 SYGVQD come from the germline V gene (reference sequence). This CDR3 is 15 amino acids long. V trimming: 6 bases; J trimming: 2 bases; junction bases outside the gene matches: 7. The DNA for the CDR3 is TGCGCCAGCAGAGCCTTGACAGGGGGCCCCTACGAGCAGTACTTC. Protein sequence: CASRALTGGPYEQYF.